These T cell receptor beta chains were read from a single sample in a study of blood T cell repertoires in COVID-19. Data came from immunoSEQ multiplex PCR; TCRdb stores just in-frame clones and leaves some out. Among 150,000 to 200,000 clones listed, 70% to 90% were seen once. The sample comprised peripheral blood. These receptors were collected from a man over 45 with active or convalescent COVID-19. Both conserved end residues are part of each CDR3. The order of the fields is V gene, J gene, clone size, D gene, CDR3 protein, CDR3 DNA. A D gene is named only where the DNA matches it firmly. Clone size is stated in some rows and not others, as once, few, many or a class when expanded.

>TRBV27|TRBJ1-3|-|-
CASSAGLAGNTIYF
TGTGCCAGCAGTGCGGGGTTGGCTGGAAACACCATATATTTT
>TRBV3-1/TRBV3-2|TRBJ1-2|-|-
CASSPGGGSYGYTF
TGTGCCAGCAGCCCGGGAGGGGGGAGTTATGGCTACACCTTC
>TRBV12-1|TRBJ2-1|-|-
CASSSGGTGDNEQFF
TGTGCCAGCAGCTCAGGGGGGACAGGGGACAATGAGCAGTTCTTC
>TRBV7-2|TRBJ2-7|-|-
CASSLDSIRSYEQYF
TGTGCCAGCAGCTTGGACAGTATACGATCCTACGAGCAGTACTTC
>TRBV5-4|TRBJ1-1|-|-
CASSLRTTSEAFF
TGTGCCAGCAGCTTACGGACTACCTCTGAAGCTTTCTTT
>TRBV19|TRBJ2-2|-|-
CASSIRDSGVTGELFF
TGTGCCAGTAGTATTCGCGATAGCGGTGTCACCGGGGAGCTGTTTTTT
>TRBV19|TRBJ2-1|-|-
CASARRDSSYNEQFF
TGTGCCAGTGCCAGGCGCGATAGCTCCTACAATGAGCAGTTCTTC
>TRBV6-6|TRBJ1-3|-|TRBD1
CASSYPPTGAGNTIYF
TGTGCCAGCAGTTACCCTCCTACAGGGGCCGGAAACACCATATATTTT
>TRBV25-1|TRBJ2-4|-|TRBD1
CASSSQGAYAKNIQYF
TGTGCCAGCAGTTCTCAGGGGGCGTATGCCAAAAACATTCAGTACTTC
>TRBV7-2|TRBJ1-4|few|-
CASKIGQGNEKLFF
TGTGCCAGCAAGATAGGGCAGGGGAATGAAAAACTGTTTTTT
>TRBV28|TRBJ1-2|-|-
CASSLMGGGRSVGTF
TGTGCCAGCAGTTTAATGGGCGGGGGGCGTTCTGTTGGCACCTTC
>TRBV20-1|TRBJ2-7|-|TRBD2
CSASLSGRYEQYF
TGCAGTGCTAGTCTCAGCGGGAGATACGAGCAGTACTTC
>TRBV4-3|TRBJ2-5|-|-
CASSQVFPVQETQYF
TGCGCCAGCAGCCAAGTCTTTCCAGTACAAGAGACCCAGTACTTC
>TRBV3-1/TRBV3-2|TRBJ2-1|-|TRBD1
CASSLRKPGGQGLANEQFF
TGTGCCAGCAGCCTGCGTAAACCCGGGGGACAGGGATTGGCCAATGAGCAGTTCTTC
>TRBV13|TRBJ1-6|-|TRBD1
CASSHSGGRNSPLHF
TGTGCCAGCAGCCACTCAGGGGGCCGGAATTCACCCCTCCACTTT
>TRBV7-2|TRBJ2-3|once|TRBD2
CASSLSGSWDTQYF
TGTGCCAGCAGCTTGAGCGGGAGTTGGGATACGCAGTATTTT
>TRBV28|TRBJ1-4|-|TRBD1
CASSLWGGQREKLFF
TGTGCCAGCAGTTTATGGGGGGGACAGCGGGAAAAACTGTTTTTT
>TRBV3-1/TRBV3-2|TRBJ1-3|-|-
CASSPNSGNTIYF
TGTGCCAGCAGTCCTAATTCTGGAAACACCATATATTTT
>TRBV28|TRBJ1-3|-|TRBD1
CASSLLPGQGDYTIYF
TGTGCCAGCAGTTTACTTCCGGGACAGGGGGATTACACCATATATTTT
>TRBV19|TRBJ1-4|-|-
CASSPSVGEKLFF
TGTGCCAGTAGTCCAAGCGTTGGTGAAAAACTGTTTTTT
>TRBV19|TRBJ2-3|-|-
CASRDSLTDTQYF
TGTGCCAGTCGGGACTCCCTCACAGATACGCAGTATTTT
>TRBV6-2/TRBV6-3|TRBJ2-3|-|-
CASSRLERTQYF
TGTGCCAGCAGTCGACTAGAGAGAACGCAGTATTTT
>TRBV23-1|TRBJ1-1|-|-
CASSQLRGGNTEAFF
TGCGCCAGCAGTCAATTAAGAGGGGGAAACACTGAAGCTTTCTTT
>TRBV7-3|TRBJ2-5|-|TRBD2
CASSLTGTSGETQYF
TGTGCCAGCAGCTTAACGGGGACTAGCGGTGAGACCCAGTACTTC
>TRBV7-9|TRBJ1-2|-|TRBD1
CASSQRTGNYGYTF
TGTGCCAGCAGTCAACGGACAGGGAACTATGGCTACACCTTC
>TRBV19|TRBJ1-2|-|TRBD1
CASNPGQGGYGYTF
TGTGCCAGTAACCCGGGACAGGGAGGTTATGGCTACACCTTC
>TRBV6-1|TRBJ1-1|-|-
CASSERLAGVTEAFF
TGTGCCAGCAGTGAAAGGTTAGCAGGGGTTACTGAAGCTTTCTTT
>TRBV29-1|TRBJ1-2|-|TRBD1
CSVGQEDGYTF
TGCAGCGTAGGACAGGAGGATGGCTACACCTTC
>TRBV28|TRBJ1-1|-|-
CASSLLDKGVAFF
TGTGCCAGCAGTTTATTGGACAAGGGGGTGGCTTTCTTT
>TRBV7-2|TRBJ2-7|-|TRBD2
CASSSRTSGTYEQYF
TGTGCCAGCAGCTCCCGGACTAGCGGAACGTACGAGCAGTACTTC
>TRBV28|TRBJ1-6|-|-
CASSPGGRNSPLHF
TGTGCCAGCAGTCCTGGGGGGAGGAATTCACCCCTCCACTTT
>TRBV11-2|TRBJ2-7|-|TRBD1
CASNRQGGSYEQYF
TGTGCCAGCAACCGACAGGGGGGTTCCTACGAGCAGTACTTC
>TRBV5-3|TRBJ1-1|-|-
CARSLGGGNTEAFF
TGTGCCAGAAGCTTGGGCGGAGGGAACACTGAAGCTTTCTTT
>TRBV3-1/TRBV3-2|TRBJ2-1|-|TRBD2
CASSGTSGSSEQFF
TGTGCCAGCAGCGGGACTAGCGGGAGTAGTGAGCAGTTCTTC
>TRBV28|TRBJ2-2|-|-
CASRGSHESGELFF
TGTGCCAGCAGAGGTAGCCATGAAAGCGGGGAGCTGTTTTTT
>TRBV5-4|TRBJ2-5|-|TRBD1
CASSLDREIQETQYF
TGTGCCAGCAGCCTGGACAGGGAGATTCAAGAGACCCAGTACTTC
>TRBV24-1|TRBJ1-1|once|-
CATRKGVEAFF
TGTGCCACCAGGAAGGGGGTTGAAGCTTTCTTT
>TRBV29-1|TRBJ1-1|-|TRBD1
CSVGQGGTEAFF
TGCAGCGTCGGACAGGGGGGGACTGAAGCTTTCTTT
>TRBV15|TRBJ1-3|-|-
CATSTRGSGNTIYF
TGTGCCACCAGCACCAGGGGCTCTGGAAACACCATATATTTT
>TRBV6-5|TRBJ1-5|-|TRBD1
CASRAGQANDQPQHF
TGTGCCAGCAGGGCGGGACAGGCTAACGATCAGCCCCAGCATTTT
>TRBV18|TRBJ2-2|-|-
CASSYATANTGELFF
TGTGCCAGCTCATACGCGACAGCGAACACCGGGGAGCTGTTTTTT
>TRBV2|TRBJ2-7|once|-
CASKIGQIYEQYF
TGTGCCAGCAAGATCGGACAGATCTACGAGCAGTACTTC
>TRBV3-1/TRBV3-2|TRBJ2-5|-|-
CASSHNPHKETQYF
TGTGCCAGCAGCCACAACCCCCACAAGGAGACCCAGTACTTC
>TRBV25-1|TRBJ2-2|-|-
CASSEHRLITGELFF
TGTGCCAGCAGTGAGCACAGGTTAATCACCGGGGAGCTGTTTTTT
>TRBV25-1|TRBJ2-7|-|-
CASTGTPSYEQYF
TGTGCCAGCACGGGGACACCTTCCTACGAGCAGTACTTC
>TRBV30|TRBJ2-3|-|-
CACAMGGSPDTQYF
TGTGCCTGCGCAATGGGGGGTAGTCCAGATACGCAGTATTTT
>TRBV25-1|TRBJ1-1|-|-
CASSWGGNTEAFF
TGTGCCAGCTCCTGGGGGGGAAACACTGAAGCTTTCTTT
>TRBV5-4|TRBJ2-4|-|TRBD2
CASRARGGPDIQYF
TGTGCCAGCAGGGCCCGGGGGGGCCCTGACATTCAGTACTTC